This T cell receptor beta chain was recorded in a study of vaccination and CD4 T cells after COVID-19. Study-wide background: Convalescent individuals numbered four females and six males, two being Hispanic. The cells in question were stimulated using overlapping spike peptides derived from SARS-CoV-2, HCoV-NL63, HCoV-OC43 and HCoV-229E.

Indicated treatment: approximately 10-day PBMC culture with coronavirus spike peptide pools or control peptides (ViraFEST assay). The ViraFEST method relied on peptide pools to expand antigen-specific T cells, followed by TCR sequencing. This clonotype has only a few counts. Its antigen is still unknown. Cultured CD4+ T cell DNA was sequenced using the Oncomine TCR Beta short-read assay. TCRdb itself ran the PCR reads through MiXCR, one entry per CDR3 protein. The table shows around 4,400 distinct CDR3 sequences, with approximately 19% occurring only once. Trimming cost V 3 bases and J 2 bases; bases outside gene matches: 6. The length of the CDR3 is 17 residues. The germline CDR1 and CDR2 sequences are DFQATT and SNEGSKA (reference sequence).

The clonotype was recovered from a human donor who had recovered from COVID-19. The sequencing input was CD4+ T cells from blood, cultured in vitro. The chain uses TRBV20-1 and TRBJ2-5; 16 bases fit TRBD2. CDR3 amino acids: CSARPGLAGGLQETQYF. CDR3 bases: TGCAGTGCTAGGCCGGGACTAGCGGGGGGGTTACAAGAGACCCAGTACTTC.